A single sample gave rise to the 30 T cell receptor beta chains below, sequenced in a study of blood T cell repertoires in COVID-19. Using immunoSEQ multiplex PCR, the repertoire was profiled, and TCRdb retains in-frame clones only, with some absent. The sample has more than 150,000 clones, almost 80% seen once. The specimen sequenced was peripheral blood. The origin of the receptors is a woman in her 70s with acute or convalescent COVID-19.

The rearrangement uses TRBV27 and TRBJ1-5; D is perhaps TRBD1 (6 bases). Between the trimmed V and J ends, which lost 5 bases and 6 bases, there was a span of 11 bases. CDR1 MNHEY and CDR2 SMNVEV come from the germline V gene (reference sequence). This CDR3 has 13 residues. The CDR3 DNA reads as TGTGCCAGCAGTGACGACAGGAGTCAGCCCCAGCATTTT. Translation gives CASSDDRSQPQHF.

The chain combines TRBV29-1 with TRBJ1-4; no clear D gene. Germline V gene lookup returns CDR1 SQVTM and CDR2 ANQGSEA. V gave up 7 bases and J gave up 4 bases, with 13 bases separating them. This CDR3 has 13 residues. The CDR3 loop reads CSASRGINEKLFF. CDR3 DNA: TGCAGCGCGTCCCGGGGTATTAATGAAAAACTGTTTTTT.

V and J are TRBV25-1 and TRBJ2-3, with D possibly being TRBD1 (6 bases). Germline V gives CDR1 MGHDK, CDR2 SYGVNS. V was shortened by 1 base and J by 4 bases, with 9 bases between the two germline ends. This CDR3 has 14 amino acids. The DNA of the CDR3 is TGTGCCAGCAGTGAATTACAGGGCGCAGATACGCAGTATTTT. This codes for CASSELQGADTQYF.

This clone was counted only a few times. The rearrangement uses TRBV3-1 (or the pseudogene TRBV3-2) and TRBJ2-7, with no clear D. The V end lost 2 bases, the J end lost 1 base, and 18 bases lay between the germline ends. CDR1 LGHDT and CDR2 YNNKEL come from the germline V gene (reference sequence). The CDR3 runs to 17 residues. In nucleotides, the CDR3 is TGTGCCAGCAGCCAAAACGCTGGTTTTGAGTCTTCCTACGAGCAGTACTTC. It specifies CASSQNAGFESSYEQYF.

The CDR3 is CATSDYTGELFF. The CDR3, as DNA: TGTGCCACCAGTGACTACACCGGGGAGCTGTTTTTT. The genes are TRBV24-1 and TRBJ2-2; D unresolved. There are 12 residues in the CDR3. Germline V gene data show CDR1 as KGHDR and CDR2 as SFDVKD. V lost 4 bases and J lost 3, with 2 bases in between.

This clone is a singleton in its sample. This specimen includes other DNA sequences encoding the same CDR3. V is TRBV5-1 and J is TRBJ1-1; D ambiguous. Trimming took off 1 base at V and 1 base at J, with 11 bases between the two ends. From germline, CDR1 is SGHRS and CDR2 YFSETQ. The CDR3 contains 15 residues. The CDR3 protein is CASSLSGTGNTEAFF. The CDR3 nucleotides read TGCGCCAGCAGCTTGTCGGGTACGGGGAACACTGAAGCTTTCTTT.

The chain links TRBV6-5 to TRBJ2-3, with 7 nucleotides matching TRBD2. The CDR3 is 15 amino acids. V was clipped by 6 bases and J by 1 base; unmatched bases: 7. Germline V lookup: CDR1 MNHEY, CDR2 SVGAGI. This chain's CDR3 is CASSALARGTDTQYF. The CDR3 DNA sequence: TGTGCCAGCAGCGCACTAGCGAGAGGCACAGATACGCAGTATTTT.

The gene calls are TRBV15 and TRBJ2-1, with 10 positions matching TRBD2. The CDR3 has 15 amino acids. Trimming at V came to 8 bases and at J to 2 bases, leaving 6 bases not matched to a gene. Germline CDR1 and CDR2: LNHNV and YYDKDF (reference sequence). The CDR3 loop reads CATGSGTSAYNEQFF. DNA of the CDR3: TGTGCCACCGGTAGCGGGACTAGCGCCTACAATGAGCAGTTCTTC. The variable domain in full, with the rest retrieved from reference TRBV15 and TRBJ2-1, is DAMVIQNPRYQVTQFGKPVTLSCSQTLNHNVMYWYQQKSSQAPKLLFHYYDKDFNNEADTPDNFQSRRPNTSFCFLDIRSPGLGDTAMYLCATGSGTSAYNEQFFGPGTRLTVL.

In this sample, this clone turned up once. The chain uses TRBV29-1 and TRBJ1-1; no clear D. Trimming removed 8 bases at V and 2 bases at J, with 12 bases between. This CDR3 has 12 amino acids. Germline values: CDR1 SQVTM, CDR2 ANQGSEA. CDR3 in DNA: TGCAGCCCAACCCGGGGAAACACTGAAGCTTTCTTT. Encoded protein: CSPTRGNTEAFF. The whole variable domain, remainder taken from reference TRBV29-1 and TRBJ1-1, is SAVISQKPSRDICQRGTSLTIQCQVDSQVTMMFWYRQQPGQSLTLIATANQGSEATYESGFVIDKFPISRPNLTFSTLTVSNMSPEDSSIYLCSPTRGNTEAFFGQGTRLTVV.

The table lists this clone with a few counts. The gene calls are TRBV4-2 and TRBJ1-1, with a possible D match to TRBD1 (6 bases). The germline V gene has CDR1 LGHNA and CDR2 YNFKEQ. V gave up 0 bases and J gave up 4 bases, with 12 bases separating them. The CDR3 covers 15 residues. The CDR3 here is CASSQESQGATEAFF. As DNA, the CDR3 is TGTGCCAGCAGCCAAGAGTCACAGGGTGCCACTGAAGCTTTCTTT.

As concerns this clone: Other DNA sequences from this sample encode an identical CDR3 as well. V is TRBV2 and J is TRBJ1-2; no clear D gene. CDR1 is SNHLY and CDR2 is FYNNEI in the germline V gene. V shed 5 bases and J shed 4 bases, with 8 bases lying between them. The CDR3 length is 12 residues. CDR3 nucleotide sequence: TGTGCCAGCAGTCAAGGGCTCTATGGCTACACCTTC. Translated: CASSQGLYGYTF.

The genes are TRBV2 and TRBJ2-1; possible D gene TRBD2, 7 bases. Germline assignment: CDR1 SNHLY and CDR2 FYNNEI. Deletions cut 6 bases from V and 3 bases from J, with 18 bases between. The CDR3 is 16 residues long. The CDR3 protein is CASSGGPNPLYNEQFF. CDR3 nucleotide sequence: TGTGCCAGCAGCGGGGGGCCTAACCCCCTCTACAATGAGCAGTTCTTC.

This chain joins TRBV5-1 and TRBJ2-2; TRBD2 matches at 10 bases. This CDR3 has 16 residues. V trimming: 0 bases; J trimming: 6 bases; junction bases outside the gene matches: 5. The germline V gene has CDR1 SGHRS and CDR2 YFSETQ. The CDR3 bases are TGCGCCAGCAGCTTGGCCACTAGCGGGATCCCCGGGGAGCTGTTTTTT. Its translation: CASSLATSGIPGELFF.

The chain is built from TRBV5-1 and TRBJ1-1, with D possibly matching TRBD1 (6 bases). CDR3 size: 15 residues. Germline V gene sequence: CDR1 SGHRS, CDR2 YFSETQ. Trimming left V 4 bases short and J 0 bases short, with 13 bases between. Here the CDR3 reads CASSPWTELNTEAFF. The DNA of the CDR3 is TGCGCCAGCAGCCCCTGGACAGAGTTGAACACTGAAGCTTTCTTT.

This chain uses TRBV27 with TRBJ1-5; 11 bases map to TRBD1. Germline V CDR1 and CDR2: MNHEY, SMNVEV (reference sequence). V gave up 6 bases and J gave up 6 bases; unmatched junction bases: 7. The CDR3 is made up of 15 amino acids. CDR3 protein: CASRWGQGDSQPQHF. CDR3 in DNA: TGTGCCAGCAGGTGGGGACAGGGGGATAGTCAGCCCCAGCATTTT.

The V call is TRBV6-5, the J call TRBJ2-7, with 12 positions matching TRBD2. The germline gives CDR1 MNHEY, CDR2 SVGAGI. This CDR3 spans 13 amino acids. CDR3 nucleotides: TGTAGCTCGGGGACTAGCGGGCTAGAGGAGCAGTACTTC. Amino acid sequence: CSSGTSGLEEQYF.

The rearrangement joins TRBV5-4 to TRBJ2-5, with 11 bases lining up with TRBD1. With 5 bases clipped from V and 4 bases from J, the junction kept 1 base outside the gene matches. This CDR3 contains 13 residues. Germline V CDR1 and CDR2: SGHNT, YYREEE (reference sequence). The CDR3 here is CASSGQGAETQYF. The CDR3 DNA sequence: TGTGCCAGCAGTGGACAGGGGGCAGAGACCCAGTACTTC.

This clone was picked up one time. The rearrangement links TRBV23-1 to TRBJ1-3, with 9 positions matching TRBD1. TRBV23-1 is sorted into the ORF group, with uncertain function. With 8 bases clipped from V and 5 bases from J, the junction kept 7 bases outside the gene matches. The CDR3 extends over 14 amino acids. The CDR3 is CASGYRGRRNTIYF. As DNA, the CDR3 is TGCGCCAGCGGTTACAGGGGGCGCCGAAACACCATATATTTT.

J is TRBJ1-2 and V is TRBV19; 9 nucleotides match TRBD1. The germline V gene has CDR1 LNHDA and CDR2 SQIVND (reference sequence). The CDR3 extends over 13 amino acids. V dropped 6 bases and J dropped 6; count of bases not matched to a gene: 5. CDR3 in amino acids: CASSQTGGNGYTF. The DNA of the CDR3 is TGTGCCAGTAGCCAGACAGGGGGTAATGGCTACACCTTC.

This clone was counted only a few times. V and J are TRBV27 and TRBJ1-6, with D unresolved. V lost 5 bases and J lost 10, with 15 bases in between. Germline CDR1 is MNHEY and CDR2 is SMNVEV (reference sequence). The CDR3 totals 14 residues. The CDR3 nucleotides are TGTGCCAGCAGTCGAGGTGATTGGGTGTCACCCCTCCACTTT. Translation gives CASSRGDWVSPLHF.

CDR3 coding DNA: TGTGCCAGCAGTTACTCGACGGGTTTCGGCGAGCAGTACTTC. The encoded protein is CASSYSTGFGEQYF. The chain has TRBV6-5 and TRBJ2-7, with unresolved D. Germline CDR1 MNHEY, CDR2 SVGAGI. The CDR3 covers 14 residues. V was cut by 0 bases and J by 6 bases, with 12 bases left in between.

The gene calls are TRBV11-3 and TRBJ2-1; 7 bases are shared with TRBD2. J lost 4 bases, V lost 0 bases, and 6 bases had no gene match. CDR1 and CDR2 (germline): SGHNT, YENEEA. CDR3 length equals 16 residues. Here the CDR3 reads CASSLEFSGPYNEQFF. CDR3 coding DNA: TGTGCCAGCAGCTTAGAATTTAGCGGGCCTTACAATGAGCAGTTCTTC.

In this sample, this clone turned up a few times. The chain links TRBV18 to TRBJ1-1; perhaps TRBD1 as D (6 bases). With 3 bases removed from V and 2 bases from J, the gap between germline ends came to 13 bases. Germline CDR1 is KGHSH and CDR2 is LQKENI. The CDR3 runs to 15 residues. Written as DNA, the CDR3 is TGTGCCAGCTCACCGCAAGGACAGCGCAACACTGAAGCTTTCTTT. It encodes CASSPQGQRNTEAFF.

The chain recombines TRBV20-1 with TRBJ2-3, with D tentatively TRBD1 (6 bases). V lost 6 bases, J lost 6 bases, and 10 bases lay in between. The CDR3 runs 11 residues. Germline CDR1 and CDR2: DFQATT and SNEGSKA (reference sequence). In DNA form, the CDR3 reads TGCAGTGCGGGACAACGGGATACGCAGTATTTT. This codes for CSAGQRDTQYF.

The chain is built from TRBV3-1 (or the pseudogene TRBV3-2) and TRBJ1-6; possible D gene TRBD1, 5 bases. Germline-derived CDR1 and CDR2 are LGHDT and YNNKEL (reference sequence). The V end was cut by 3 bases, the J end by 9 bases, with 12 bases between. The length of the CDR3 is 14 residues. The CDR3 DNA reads TGTGCCAGCAGCCAGGGGGGTGGTAGTTCACCCCTCCACTTT. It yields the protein CASSQGGGSSPLHF.

The CDR3, as DNA: TGTGCCAGCACCCTGACTAGCGGTAGAACCGGGGAGCTGTTTTTT. The encoded protein is CASTLTSGRTGELFF. The chain links TRBV11-2 to TRBJ2-2; 9 nucleotides line up with TRBD2. V shed 7 bases, J shed 5 bases, and the junction held 8 bases outside the gene matches. Looked up from germline, CDR1 is SGHAT and CDR2 is FQNNGV. The CDR3 covers 15 residues.

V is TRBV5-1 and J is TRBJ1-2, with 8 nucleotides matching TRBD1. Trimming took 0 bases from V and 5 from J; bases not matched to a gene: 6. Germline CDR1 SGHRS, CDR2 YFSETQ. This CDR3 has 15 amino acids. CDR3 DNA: TGCGCCAGCAGCTTGGGACAGGGGAGAGGGTATGGCTACACCTTC. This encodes CASSLGQGRGYGYTF.

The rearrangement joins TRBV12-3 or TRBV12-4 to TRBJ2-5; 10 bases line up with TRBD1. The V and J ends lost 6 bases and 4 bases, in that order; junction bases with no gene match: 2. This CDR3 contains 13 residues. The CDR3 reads CASRGQGRETQYF. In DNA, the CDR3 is TGTGCCAGCAGGGGACAGGGGAGAGAGACCCAGTACTTC.

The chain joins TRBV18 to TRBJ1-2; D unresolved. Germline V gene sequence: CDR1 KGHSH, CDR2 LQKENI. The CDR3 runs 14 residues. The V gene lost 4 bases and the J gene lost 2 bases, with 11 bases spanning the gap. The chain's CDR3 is CASSLRESNYGYTF. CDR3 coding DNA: TGTGCCAGCTCACTGCGGGAGTCAAACTATGGCTACACCTTC.

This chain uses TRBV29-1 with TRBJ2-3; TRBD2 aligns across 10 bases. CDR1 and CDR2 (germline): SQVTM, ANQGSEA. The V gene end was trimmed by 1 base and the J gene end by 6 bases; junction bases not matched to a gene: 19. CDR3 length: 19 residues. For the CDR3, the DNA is TGCAGCGTTGAAGGTCAGGGGGATCCCCGGCTAGCGGGAGCTGATACGCAGTATTTT. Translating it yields CSVEGQGDPRLAGADTQYF.